A single sample is the source of the 6 T cell receptor beta chains below, sequenced in a study of cytomegalovirus exposure and HLA in healthy donors. Using immunoSEQ multiplex PCR, the repertoire was profiled, and TCRdb retains in-frame clones only, with some absent. The table includes about 360,000 clones, roughly 88% detected once. Sequencing was carried out using PBMCs. All receptors derive from a woman between 18 and 29 years old in good health and CMV-seronegative.

V usage is TRBV6-1 and J usage is TRBJ2-3, with TRBD2 identical over 12 bases. CDR1 and CDR2 from the germline V gene are MNHNS and SASEGT. This CDR3 has 16 amino acids. The junction had 2 bases not matched to a gene; V was cut back by 4 bases and J by 0 bases. This CDR3 is CASSGLAGVSTDTQYF. DNA for the CDR3: TGTGCCAGCAGTGGACTAGCGGGGGTTAGCACAGATACGCAGTATTTT.

To note about this clone: Other DNA sequences in this sample translate to the same CDR3. The J gene is TRBJ2-1, the V gene TRBV6-1; D gene ambiguous. CDR3 length: 12 residues. The germline V and J ends were trimmed by 6 bases and 4 bases, with 7 bases remaining between them. The V gene's germline CDR1 is MNHNS and CDR2 SASEGT. The CDR3 nucleotides are TGTGCCAGCAGATCCAGTTACAATGAGCAGTTCTTC. Its protein is CASRSSYNEQFF.

The CDR3 bases are TGCAGCGTGGAGGGGAGACTAGTGGGAAAAACCTACGAGCAGTACTTC. It encodes CSVEGRLVGKTYEQYF. V is TRBV29-1 and J is TRBJ2-7, with TRBD2 as a possible D gene (6 bases). Germline CDR1 reads SQVTM; CDR2 reads ANQGSEA. This CDR3 has 16 residues. The V end was cut by 6 bases, the J end by 2 bases, with 23 bases between.

The rearrangement joins TRBV28 to TRBJ1-2, with 9 bases fitting TRBD1. The V and J ends lost 4 bases and 8 bases, in that order; junction bases with no gene match: 11. The CDR3 runs to 15 residues. Germline CDR1 MDHEN, CDR2 SYDVKM. CDR3 in DNA: TGTGCCAGCAGTTCATTCCGGGACAGGGTAAAAGGCTACACCTTC. Protein sequence: CASSSFRDRVKGYTF.

The rearrangement uses TRBV28 and TRBJ2-1, with D uncertain. The CDR3 extends over 14 amino acids. CDR1 is MDHEN, CDR2 SYDVKM, per germline. The V and J ends lost 5 bases and 5 bases respectively, with 13 bases between them. The CDR3 sequence: CASSLAQINNEQFF. CDR3 bases: TGTGCCAGCAGTCTCGCACAGATTAACAATGAGCAGTTCTTC.

The gene calls are TRBV6-1 and TRBJ2-7; TRBD1 matches at 9 bases. V was clipped by 5 bases and J by 3 bases; unmatched bases: 5. Germline V gene lookup returns CDR1 MNHNS and CDR2 SASEGT. The CDR3 has 14 residues. The DNA of the CDR3 is TGTGCCAGCAGTAGGACAGGGGTCCTCTACGAGCAGTACTTC. Its translation is CASSRTGVLYEQYF.